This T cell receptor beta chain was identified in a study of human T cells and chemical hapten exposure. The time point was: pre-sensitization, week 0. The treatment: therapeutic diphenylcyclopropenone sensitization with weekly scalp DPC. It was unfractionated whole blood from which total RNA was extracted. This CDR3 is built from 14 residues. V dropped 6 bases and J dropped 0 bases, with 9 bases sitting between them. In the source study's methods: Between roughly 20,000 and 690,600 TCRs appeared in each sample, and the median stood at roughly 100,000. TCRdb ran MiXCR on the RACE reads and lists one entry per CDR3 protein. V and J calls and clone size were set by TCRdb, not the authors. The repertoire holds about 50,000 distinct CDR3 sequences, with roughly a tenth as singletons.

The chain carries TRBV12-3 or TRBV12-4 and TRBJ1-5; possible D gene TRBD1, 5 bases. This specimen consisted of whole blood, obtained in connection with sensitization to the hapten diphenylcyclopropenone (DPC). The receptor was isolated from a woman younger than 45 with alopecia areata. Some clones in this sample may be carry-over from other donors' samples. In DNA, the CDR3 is TGTGCCAGCAGCCGGGACTTTAGCAATCAGCCCCAGCATTTT. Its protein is CASSRDFSNQPQHF.